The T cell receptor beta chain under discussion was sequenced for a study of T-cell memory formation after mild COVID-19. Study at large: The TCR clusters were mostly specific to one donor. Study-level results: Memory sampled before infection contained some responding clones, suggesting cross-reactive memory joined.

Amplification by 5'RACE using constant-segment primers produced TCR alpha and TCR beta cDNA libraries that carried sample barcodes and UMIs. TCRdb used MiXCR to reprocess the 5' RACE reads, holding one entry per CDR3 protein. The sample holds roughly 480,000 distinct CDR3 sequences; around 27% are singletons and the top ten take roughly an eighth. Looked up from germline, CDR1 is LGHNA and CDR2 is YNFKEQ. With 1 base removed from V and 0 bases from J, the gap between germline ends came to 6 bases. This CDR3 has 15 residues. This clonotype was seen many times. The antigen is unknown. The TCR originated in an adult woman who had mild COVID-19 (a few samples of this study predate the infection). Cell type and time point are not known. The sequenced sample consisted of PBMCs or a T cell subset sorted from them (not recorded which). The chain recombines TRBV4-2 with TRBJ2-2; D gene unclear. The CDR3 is CASSQVYANTGELFF. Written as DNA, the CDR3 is TGTGCCAGCAGCCAAGTTTACGCGAACACCGGGGAGCTGTTTTTT.